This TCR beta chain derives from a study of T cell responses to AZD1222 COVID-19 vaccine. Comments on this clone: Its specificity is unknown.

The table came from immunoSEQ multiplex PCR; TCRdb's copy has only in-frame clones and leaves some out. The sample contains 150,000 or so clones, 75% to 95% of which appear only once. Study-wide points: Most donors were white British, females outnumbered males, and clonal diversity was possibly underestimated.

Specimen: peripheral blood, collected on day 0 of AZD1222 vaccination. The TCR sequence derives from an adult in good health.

The CDR3 loop reads CASRSGQGIFSGNTIYF. In DNA, the CDR3 is TGTGCCAGCAGGTCGGGACAGGGGATTTTCTCTGGAAACACCATATATTTT. The chain employs TRBV27 and TRBJ1-3; 10 bases agree with TRBD1. The CDR3 has 17 amino acids. With 6 bases clipped from V and 0 bases from J, the junction kept 8 bases outside the gene matches. CDR1 is MNHEY and CDR2 is SMNVEV in the germline V gene (reference sequence).